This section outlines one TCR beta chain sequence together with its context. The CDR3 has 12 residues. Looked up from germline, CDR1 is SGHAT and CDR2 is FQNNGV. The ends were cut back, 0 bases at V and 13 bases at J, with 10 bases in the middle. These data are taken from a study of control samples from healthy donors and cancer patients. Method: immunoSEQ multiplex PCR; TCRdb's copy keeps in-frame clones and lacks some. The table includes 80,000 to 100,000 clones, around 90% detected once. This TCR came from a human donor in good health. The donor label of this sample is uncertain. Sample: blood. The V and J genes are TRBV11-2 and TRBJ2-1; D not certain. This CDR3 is CASSLEYSYQFF. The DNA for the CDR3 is TGTGCCAGCAGCTTAGAGTACTCTTATCAGTTCTTC. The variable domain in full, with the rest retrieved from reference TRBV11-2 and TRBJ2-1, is EAGVAQSPRYKIIEKRQSVAFWCNPISGHATLYWYQQILGQGPKLLIQFQNNGVVDDSQLPKDRFSAERLKGVDSTLKIQPAKLEDSAVYLCASSLEYSYQFFGPGTRLTVL.